This T cell receptor beta chain is from a study of tumour-infiltrating T cells in Burkitt lymphoma. This clone has just a few counts. Here immunoSEQ multiplex PCR was the method, and the copy in TCRdb shows in-frame clones only, minus some. The repertoire holds 4,000 to 6,000 clones, with roughly a tenth as singletons. V was clipped by 2 bases and J by 3 bases; unmatched bases: 0. This CDR3 spans 13 amino acids. Germline loops: CDR1 SGHVS, CDR2 FNYEAQ. Input material: tumor tissue. The origin of this receptor is a human donor with diffuse large B-cell lymphoma. The genes are TRBV7-6 and TRBJ1-1; 7 nucleotides agree with TRBD1. The CDR3 DNA is TGTGCCAGCAGCTTACAGGGGGACACTGAAGCTTTCTTT. This encodes CASSLQGDTEAFF.